The 15 T cell receptor beta chains listed next were all sequenced from one sample in a study of T cell responses to AZD1222 COVID-19 vaccine. Only in-frame clones appear in the TCRdb table, and some are missing; sequencing was by immunoSEQ multiplex PCR. The sample gives approximately 120,000 clones, roughly 90% of which show up once; approximately 1% is in the top ten. Sequenced here: peripheral blood, sampled on day 0 of AZD1222 vaccination. The receptors come from an adult in good health.

V usage is TRBV6-6 and J usage is TRBJ1-5; D remains unclear. With 2 bases removed from V and 2 bases from J, the gap between germline ends came to 4 bases. The CDR3 has 13 amino acids. Germline V gene lookup returns CDR1 MNHNY and CDR2 SVGAGI (reference sequence). The CDR3 DNA reads TGTGCCAGCAGTTACAGGGGCAATCAGCCCCAGCATTTT. Amino acid sequence: CASSYRGNQPQHF.

The V and J genes are TRBV28 and TRBJ2-7, with D tentatively TRBD1 (5 bases). V was cut by 3 bases and J by 1 base, with 13 bases left in between. Germline V CDR1 and CDR2: MDHEN, SYDVKM. CDR3 length equals 15 residues. The chain's CDR3 is CASSFWAGLSYEQYF. DNA of the CDR3: TGTGCCAGCAGTTTTTGGGCAGGGCTATCCTACGAGCAGTACTTC.

This rearrangement joins TRBV5-1 to TRBJ1-2; the D is unclear. The CDR3 is made up of 12 amino acids. The germline V gene encodes CDR1 SGHRS and CDR2 YFSETQ. V lost 0 bases and J 8 bases, leaving 8 bases between the germline ends. The CDR3 nucleotides read TGCGCCAGCAGCTTGGCCGGAGGGGGCTACACCTTC. Translation gives CASSLAGGGYTF.

There are a few counts of this clone. The rearrangement joins TRBV5-1 to TRBJ2-1; 12 bases line up with TRBD2. J gave up 5 bases and V 4 bases, and 7 bases lay outside the gene matches. This CDR3 contains 16 residues. CDR1 and CDR2 (germline): SGHRS, YFSETQ. CDR3 amino acids: CASSQITSGRHNEQFF. The CDR3 DNA is TGCGCCAGCAGCCAAATTACTAGCGGGAGGCACAATGAGCAGTTCTTC.

The chain joins TRBV3-1 (or the pseudogene TRBV3-2) to TRBJ1-2; no clear D gene. The CDR3 extends over 14 amino acids. V gave up 5 bases and J gave up 4 bases, with 14 bases separating them. Germline V lookup: CDR1 LGHDT, CDR2 YNNKEL (reference sequence). CDR3 in DNA: TGTGCCAGCAGCTCGAGCGTTAAGCTCTATGGCTACACCTTC. Amino acids: CASSSSVKLYGYTF.

V gene TRBV5-1 combines with J gene TRBJ1-2; 7 positions agree with TRBD1. J lost 3 bases, V lost 3 bases, and 5 bases had no gene match. Germline CDR1 is SGHRS and CDR2 is YFSETQ. This CDR3 is built from 14 residues. The DNA for the CDR3 is TGCGCCAGCAGCTCCCAACAGGGGTACTATGGCTACACCTTC. Its translation: CASSSQQGYYGYTF.

The V call is TRBV7-6, the J call TRBJ1-3, with unresolved D. V lost 1 base and J lost 9, with 16 bases in between. The CDR3 is 15 amino acids. Germline CDR1 reads SGHVS; CDR2 reads FNYEAQ. The CDR3 is CASSLVSGSGGTIYF. The DNA for the CDR3 is TGTGCCAGCAGCTTAGTTTCGGGCTCTGGAGGCACCATATATTTT.

The V gene is TRBV4-1, the J gene TRBJ1-2, with 11 bases matching TRBD1. With V trimmed by 2 bases and J by 3 bases, 5 bases remained unmatched. This CDR3 spans 16 amino acids. Germline lookup yields CDR1 MGHRA and CDR2 YSYEKL. The CDR3 reads CASSQSRTGGDYGYTF. DNA for the CDR3: TGCGCCAGCAGCCAATCAAGGACAGGGGGCGACTATGGCTACACCTTC.

This chain joins TRBV6-5 and TRBJ1-1, with D possibly matching TRBD1 (6 bases). The length of the CDR3 is 15 residues. Germline V lookup: CDR1 MNHEY, CDR2 SVGAGI. V lost 0 bases, J lost 2 bases, and 10 bases lay in between. CDR3 protein: CASSYSGGINTEAFF. The CDR3 nucleotides are TGTGCCAGCAGTTACTCAGGGGGGATAAACACTGAAGCTTTCTTT.

The chain combines TRBV5-1 with TRBJ2-3; 7 bases are a match to TRBD1. The CDR3 is made up of 15 amino acids. Germline CDR1 SGHRS, CDR2 YFSETQ. The ends lost 4 bases at V and 1 base at J; junction bases unmatched: 6. As DNA, the CDR3 is TGCGCCAGCAGCACCCGGGACAGTCGCACAGATACGCAGTATTTT. Protein: CASSTRDSRTDTQYF.

The chain combines TRBV3-1 (or the pseudogene TRBV3-2) with TRBJ1-2; 8 bases agree with TRBD1. CDR1 LGHDT and CDR2 YNNKEL come from the germline V gene (reference sequence). Trimming at V came to 7 bases and at J to 4 bases, leaving 11 bases not matched to a gene. The CDR3 contains 15 residues. CDR3 residues: CASTLQGAFPYGYTF. CDR3 sequence (DNA): TGTGCCAGCACCCTCCAGGGGGCCTTCCCCTATGGCTACACCTTC.

The chain employs TRBV7-9 and TRBJ1-1, with no clear D. Trimming took 3 bases from V and 4 from J, leaving 15 bases between them. The germline gives CDR1 SEHNR, CDR2 FQNEAQ (reference sequence). The CDR3 runs to 15 residues. In DNA, the CDR3 is TGTGCCAGCAGCTTGTCAGGACTGGGCAGCACTGAAGCTTTCTTT. Encoded protein: CASSLSGLGSTEAFF.

This clone appeared a single time. The rearrangement links TRBV28 to TRBJ1-4; a possible D gene is TRBD1 (6 bases). The CDR3 totals 13 residues. The V and J ends lost 8 bases and 2 bases respectively, with 9 bases between them. Germline V lookup: CDR1 MDHEN, CDR2 SYDVKM. The CDR3 DNA reads as TGTGCCAGCCGAAGGGGGACTAATGAAAAACTGTTTTTT. Translation gives CASRRGTNEKLFF.

The rearrangement joins TRBV18 to TRBJ2-7; the match to TRBD2 covers 8 bases. The CDR3 runs 14 residues. The V segment lost 3 bases and the J segment 7 bases; nucleotides outside the gene matches: 8. The V gene's germline CDR1 is KGHSH and CDR2 LQKENI. CDR3 in amino acids: CASSPREGRGEQYF. In DNA form, the CDR3 reads TGTGCCAGCTCACCTCGGGAGGGCCGTGGGGAGCAGTACTTC. Variable domain in full (rest from reference TRBV18 and TRBJ2-7): NAGVMQNPRHLVRRRGQEARLRCSPMKGHSHVYWYRQLPEEGLKFMVYLQKENIIDESGMPKERFSAEFPKEGPSILRIQQVVRGDSAAYFCASSPREGRGEQYFGPGTRLTVT.

The chain links TRBV6-1 to TRBJ1-4; 7 bases agree with TRBD1. Germline lookup yields CDR1 MNHNS and CDR2 SASEGT. V trimming: 7 bases; J trimming: 4 bases; junction bases outside the gene matches: 9. The CDR3 runs 15 residues. Here the CDR3 DNA reads TGTGCCAGCACCGTGATGACAGGGTTTAATGAAAAACTGTTTTTT. Its translation is CASTVMTGFNEKLFF.